These 16 T cell receptor beta chains came from one sample sequenced in a study of identifying expanded T cells in peripheral blood. Sequencing used immunoSEQ multiplex PCR; TCRdb keeps in-frame clones, though not all of them. The sample includes 70,000 to 95,000 clones, roughly 90% of them seen just once. The sample taken for sequencing was blood. The receptors derive from a person aged 18 to 75 in good health.

The chain couples TRBV11-2 to TRBJ2-5; D uncertain. The CDR3 has 18 residues. Germline V gives CDR1 SGHAT, CDR2 FQNNGV. Trimming took off 3 bases at V and 0 bases at J, with 20 bases between the two ends. The CDR3 coding sequence is TGTGCCAGCAGCTTTCAAGGGCCTGTCTTGAAGCACCAAGAGACCCAGTACTTC. Translation gives CASSFQGPVLKHQETQYF.

The CDR3 DNA is TGTGCCAGCACGGGGCTAACCCAAAGCACAGATACGCAGTATTTT. It translates to CASTGLTQSTDTQYF. The rearrangement links TRBV6-1 to TRBJ2-3; D is possibly TRBD1 or TRBD2 (5 bases each). The CDR3 contains 15 residues. Trimming cost V 7 bases and J 0 bases, with 14 bases left between them. In germline, CDR1 is MNHNS, CDR2 SASEGT.

This clone has only one observation. This chain joins TRBV5-6 and TRBJ1-2; D remains unclear. V lost 7 bases and J lost 4, with 11 bases in between. Germline values: CDR1 SGHDT, CDR2 YYEEEE. The CDR3 is made up of 12 amino acids. The CDR3 DNA is TGTGCCAGCGGGCCCGGCCCCTATGGCTACACCTTC. Protein product: CASGPGPYGYTF. The variable domain in full, with the rest retrieved from reference TRBV5-6 and TRBJ1-2, is DAGVTQSPTHLIKTRGQQVTLRCSPKSGHDTVSWYQQALGQGPQFIFQYYEEEERQRGNFPDRFSGHQFPNYSSELNVNALLLGDSALYLCASGPGPYGYTFGSGTRLTVV.

The gene calls are TRBV30 and TRBJ2-5; 9 bases map to TRBD2. The V gene end was trimmed by 3 bases and the J gene end by 1 base; junction bases not matched to a gene: 9. Germline CDR1 GTSNPN, CDR2 SVGIG (reference sequence). The CDR3 consists of 16 residues. CDR3: CAWRALAGRTQETQYF. The CDR3 DNA follows: TGTGCCTGGAGAGCACTAGCGGGTCGAACCCAAGAGACCCAGTACTTC.

The rearrangement joins TRBV27 to TRBJ2-7; D unresolved. This CDR3 spans 14 amino acids. V was pared by 3 bases and J by 3 bases, with 12 bases between. Germline CDR1 is MNHEY and CDR2 is SMNVEV (reference sequence). CDR3: CASSLKSLHYEQYF. In DNA, the CDR3 is TGTGCCAGCAGTTTGAAGTCTCTGCACTACGAGCAGTACTTC.

This clone was counted only a few times. The CDR3 region is CASRAGTSDKQYF. CDR3 coding DNA: TGCGCCAGCAGAGCCGGGACTAGCGACAAGCAGTACTTC. V is TRBV10-1 and J is TRBJ2-7, with 10 bases fitting TRBD2. The CDR3 is 13 amino acids. Losses at the gene ends were 6 bases for V and 8 bases for J; bases not matched to a gene: 7. Germline V lookup: CDR1 WNHNN, CDR2 SYGVQD (reference sequence).

The chain has TRBV18 and TRBJ2-6, with D possibly TRBD2 on 5 matching bases. V lost 3 bases to trimming and J lost 4 bases, with 16 bases between them. In germline, CDR1 is KGHSH, CDR2 LQKENI. CDR3 size: 17 residues. CDR3 sequence: CASSPATPGVGANVLTF. The CDR3 nucleotides are TGTGCCAGCTCACCGGCAACTCCCGGGGTGGGGGCCAACGTCCTGACTTTC.

V is TRBV5-6 and J is TRBJ2-7; weak D call: TRBD1 (6 bases). V dropped 3 bases and J dropped 7 bases, with 20 bases sitting between them. Germline loops: CDR1 SGHDT, CDR2 YYEEEE. This CDR3 is 15 amino acids long. CDR3 sequence (DNA): TGTGCCAGCAGCTCGAAGCGACAGGTATGGAGTGAGCAGTACTTC. Amino acids: CASSSKRQVWSEQYF.

The J gene is TRBJ1-1, the V gene TRBV28; no clear D gene. CDR3 length equals 13 residues. V dropped 1 base and J dropped 1 base, with 4 bases sitting between them. Germline values: CDR1 MDHEN, CDR2 SYDVKM. The CDR3 protein is CASSLSENTEAFF. CDR3 DNA sequence: TGTGCCAGCAGTTTATCTGAGAACACTGAAGCTTTCTTT.

V gene TRBV7-9 combines with J gene TRBJ2-1; weak D call: TRBD2 (6 bases). Germline V gives CDR1 SEHNR, CDR2 FQNEAQ (reference sequence). V dropped 6 bases and J dropped 2 bases, with 23 bases sitting between them. This CDR3 has 18 amino acids. As DNA, the CDR3 is TGTGCCAGCAGTCAAGTACCCCCAGGCGGGGTAACCTACAATGAGCAGTTCTTC. Its translation: CASSQVPPGGVTYNEQFF.

This clone was observed once. The chain links TRBV4-1 to TRBJ2-5; TRBD2 agrees at 7 bases. Germline CDR1 MGHRA, CDR2 YSYEKL. J gave up 5 bases and V 5 bases, and 8 bases lay outside the gene matches. The CDR3 is 14 residues long. CDR3 bases: TGCGCCAGCAGCTCCGGACTAGAGGCGGAGACCCAGTACTTC. This translates into CASSSGLEAETQYF.

J is TRBJ2-7 and V is TRBV10-3; 8 bases map to TRBD1. Germline-derived CDR1 and CDR2 are ENHRY and SYGVKD. Germline trimming cut 3 bases from V and 1 base from J; bases unmatched to any gene: 11. This CDR3 has 17 residues. CDR3 DNA: TGTGCCATCAGTGATCCAACAGGGGGTTTAGGTTCCTACGAGCAGTACTTC. Protein sequence: CAISDPTGGLGSYEQYF.

The chain links TRBV5-4 to TRBJ2-1; tentatively, D is TRBD2 (6 bases). Trimming removed 0 bases at V and 8 bases at J, with 18 bases between. Per the germline V gene, CDR1 is SGHNT and CDR2 is YYREEE (reference sequence). CDR3 length: 16 residues. The CDR3 DNA reads TGTGCCAGCAGCTTGGTGGGGCGGGGTAGTAAGGATGAGCAGTTCTTC. Its translation: CASSLVGRGSKDEQFF.

This clone was counted a single time. The chain employs TRBV4-2 and TRBJ2-1, with TRBD2 matching 7 bases. CDR1 is LGHNA, CDR2 YNFKEQ, per germline. V was clipped by 0 bases and J by 8 bases; unmatched bases: 4. The CDR3 has 14 amino acids. CDR3 in DNA: TGTGCCAGCAGCCAAGATCGGCTAGCGGATGAGCAGTTCTTC. It encodes CASSQDRLADEQFF.

The chain uses TRBV19 and TRBJ2-7, with 9 positions matching TRBD1. The CDR3 is 13 amino acids. CDR1 and CDR2 from the germline V gene are LNHDA and SQIVND (reference sequence). The ends lost 5 bases at V and 7 bases at J; junction bases unmatched: 6. The CDR3 loop reads CASSDRGIGEQYF. The CDR3 bases are TGTGCCAGTAGTGACAGGGGGATAGGGGAGCAGTACTTC.

The rearrangement uses TRBV11-2 and TRBJ2-1, with TRBD2 matching over 10 bases. Germline V lookup: CDR1 SGHAT, CDR2 FQNNGV. The V segment lost 5 bases and the J segment 4 bases; nucleotides outside the gene matches: 11. This CDR3 region has 17 residues. CDR3 residues: CASSRGGSGRLYNEQFF. CDR3 coding DNA: TGTGCCAGCAGCCGGGGCGGTAGCGGGAGGTTATACAATGAGCAGTTCTTC.